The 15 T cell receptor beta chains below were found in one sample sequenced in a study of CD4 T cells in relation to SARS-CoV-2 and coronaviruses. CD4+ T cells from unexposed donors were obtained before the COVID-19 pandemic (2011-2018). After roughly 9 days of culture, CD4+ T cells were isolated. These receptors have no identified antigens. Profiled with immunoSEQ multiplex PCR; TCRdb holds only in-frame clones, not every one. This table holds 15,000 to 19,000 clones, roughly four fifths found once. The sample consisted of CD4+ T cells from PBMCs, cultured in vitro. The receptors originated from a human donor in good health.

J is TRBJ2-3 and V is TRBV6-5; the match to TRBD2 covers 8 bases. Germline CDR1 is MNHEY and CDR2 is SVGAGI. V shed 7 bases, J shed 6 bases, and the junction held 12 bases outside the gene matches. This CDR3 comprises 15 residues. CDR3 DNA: TGTGCCAGCACCATCGGACTAGCACGGTTGGATACGCAGTATTTT. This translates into CASTIGLARLDTQYF.

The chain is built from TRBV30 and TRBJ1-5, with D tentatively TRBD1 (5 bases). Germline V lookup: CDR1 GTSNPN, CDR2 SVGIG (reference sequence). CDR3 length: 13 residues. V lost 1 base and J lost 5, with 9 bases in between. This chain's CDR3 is CAWSGAGDQPQHF. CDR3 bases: TGTGCCTGGAGTGGGGCGGGGGATCAGCCCCAGCATTTT.

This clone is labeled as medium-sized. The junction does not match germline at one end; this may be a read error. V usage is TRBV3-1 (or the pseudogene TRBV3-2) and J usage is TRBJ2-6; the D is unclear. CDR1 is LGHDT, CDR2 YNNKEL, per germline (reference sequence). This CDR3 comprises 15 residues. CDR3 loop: CASGQELSGANVLTF. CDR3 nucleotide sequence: TGTGCCAGCGGCCAGGAGCTCTCTGGGGCCAACGTCCTGACTTTC.

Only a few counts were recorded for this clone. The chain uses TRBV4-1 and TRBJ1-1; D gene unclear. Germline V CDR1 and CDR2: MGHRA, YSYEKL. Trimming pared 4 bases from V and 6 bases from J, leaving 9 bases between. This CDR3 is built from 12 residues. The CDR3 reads CASSPTGAEAFF. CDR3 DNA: TGCGCCAGCAGCCCGACCGGGGCTGAAGCTTTCTTT.

The chain's CDR3 is CASSPLNTRTSGGEYEQYF. As DNA, the CDR3 is TGTGCCAGCAGCCCCTTGAACACTAGGACTAGCGGAGGGGAGTACGAGCAGTACTTC. The V gene is TRBV7-8, the J gene TRBJ2-7; 10 bases line up with TRBD2. The trim removed 5 bases at V and 4 bases at J, leaving 20 bases unmatched. The V gene's germline CDR1 is SGHVS and CDR2 FQNEAQ. The CDR3 sequence is 19 residues long.

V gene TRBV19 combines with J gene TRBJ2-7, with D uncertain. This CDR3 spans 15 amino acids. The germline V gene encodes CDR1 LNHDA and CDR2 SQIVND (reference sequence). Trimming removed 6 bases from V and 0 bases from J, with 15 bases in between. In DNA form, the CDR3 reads TGTGCCAGTAGCGTGGCGACAAAAGGCTCCTACGAGCAGTACTTC. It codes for CASSVATKGSYEQYF.

The CDR3 DNA reads as TGTGCCAGCAGGAGACCCTTTCGAAACACTGAAGCTTTCTTT. It translates to CASRRPFRNTEAFF. This rearrangement joins TRBV6-5 to TRBJ1-1; D is unresolved. The V gene lost 6 bases and the J gene lost 2 bases, with 13 bases spanning the gap. Germline V lookup: CDR1 MNHEY, CDR2 SVGAGI. This CDR3 contains 14 residues.

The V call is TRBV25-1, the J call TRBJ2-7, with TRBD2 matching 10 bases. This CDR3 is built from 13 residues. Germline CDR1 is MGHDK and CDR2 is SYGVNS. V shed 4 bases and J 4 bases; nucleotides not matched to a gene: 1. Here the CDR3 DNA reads TGTGCCAGCAGTGCTAGCGGGAGATACGAGCAGTACTTC. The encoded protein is CASSASGRYEQYF.

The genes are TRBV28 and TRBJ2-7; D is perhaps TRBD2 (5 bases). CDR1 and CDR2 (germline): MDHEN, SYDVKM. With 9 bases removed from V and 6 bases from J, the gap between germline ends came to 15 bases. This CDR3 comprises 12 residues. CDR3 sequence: CASEGYGSEQYF. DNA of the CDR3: TGTGCCAGTGAGGGTTACGGTAGCGAGCAGTACTTC.

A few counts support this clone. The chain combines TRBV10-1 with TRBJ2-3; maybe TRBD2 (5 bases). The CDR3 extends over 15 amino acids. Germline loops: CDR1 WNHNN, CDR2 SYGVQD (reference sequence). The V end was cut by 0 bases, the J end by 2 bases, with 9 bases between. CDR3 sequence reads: CASSESGDFTDTQYF. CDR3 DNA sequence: TGCGCCAGCAGTGAGTCGGGAGACTTCACAGATACGCAGTATTTT.

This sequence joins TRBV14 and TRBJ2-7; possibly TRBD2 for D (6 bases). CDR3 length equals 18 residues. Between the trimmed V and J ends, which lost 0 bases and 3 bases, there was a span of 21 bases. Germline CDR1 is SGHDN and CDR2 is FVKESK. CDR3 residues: CASSQDTLARTTFYEQYF. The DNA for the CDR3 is TGTGCCAGCAGCCAAGATACACTAGCTAGAACTACTTTCTACGAGCAGTACTTC.

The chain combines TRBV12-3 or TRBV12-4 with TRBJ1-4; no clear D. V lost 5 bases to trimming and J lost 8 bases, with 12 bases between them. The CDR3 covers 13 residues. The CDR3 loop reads CASSQTSREKLFF. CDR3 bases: TGTGCCAGCAGTCAAACGAGCAGAGAAAAACTGTTTTTT.

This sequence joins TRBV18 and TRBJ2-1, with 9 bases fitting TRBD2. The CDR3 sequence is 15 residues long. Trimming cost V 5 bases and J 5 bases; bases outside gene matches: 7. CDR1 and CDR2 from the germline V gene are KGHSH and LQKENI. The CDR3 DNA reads TGTGCCAGCTCATGGCCTAGCGGGACGAACAATGAGCAGTTCTTC. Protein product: CASSWPSGTNNEQFF.

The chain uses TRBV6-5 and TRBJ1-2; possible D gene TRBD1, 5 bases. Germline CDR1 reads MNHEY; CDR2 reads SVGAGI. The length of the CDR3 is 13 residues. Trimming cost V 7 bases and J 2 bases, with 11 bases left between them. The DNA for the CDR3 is TGTGCCAGCACCGCGCGGGGCAACTATGGCTACACCTTC. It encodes CASTARGNYGYTF.

DNA of the CDR3: TGTGCCAGCACCCGGGACAGTGGCACTGAAGCTTTCTTT. Its translation: CASTRDSGTEAFF. The V call is TRBV11-2, the J call TRBJ1-1, with 7 bases identical to TRBD1. Trimming took 7 bases from V and 4 from J; bases not matched to a gene: 6. CDR1 SGHAT and CDR2 FQNNGV come from the germline V gene. CDR3 length: 13 amino acids. Full variable domain (remainder filled in from reference TRBV11-2 and TRBJ1-1): EAGVAQSPRYKIIEKRQSVAFWCNPISGHATLYWYQQILGQGPKLLIQFQNNGVVDDSQLPKDRFSAERLKGVDSTLKIQPAKLEDSAVYLCASTRDSGTEAFFGQGTRLTVV.